Described below is a single T cell receptor (beta chain) sequence and its context. The target antigen is unknown. This entry comes from a study of CD8 T cells in Susac syndrome. Random hexamers served to reverse transcribe about 0.5 to 1 ug RNA. Amplification of TCR beta CDR3 spanned 54 Vbeta and 13 Jbeta via immunoSEQ multiplex PCR. TCRdb reanalysed the immunoSEQ multiplex PCR reads using MiXCR and keeps one entry per CDR3 protein. The sample consists of some 90,000 distinct CDR3 sequences, 85% to 95% of them appearing once. Study-level points and caveats: It was acknowledged in the study that its TCR sequencing and HLA analysis involved a relatively small number of individuals.

This CDR3 is built from 14 residues. V was cut by 6 bases and J by 0 bases, with 14 bases left in between. CDR1 is SQVTM, CDR2 ANQGSEA, per germline. The controls were healthy donors who were matched for age and sex. This rearrangement joins TRBV29-1 to TRBJ1-2; TRBD1 might be the D (5 bases). Sequenced sample: CD8+ T cells from PBMCs. The TCR comes from a human donor in good health. CDR3 coding DNA: TGCAGCGTGTCCGTTGGGGGAGCTAACTATGGCTACACCTTC. It encodes CSVSVGGANYGYTF.